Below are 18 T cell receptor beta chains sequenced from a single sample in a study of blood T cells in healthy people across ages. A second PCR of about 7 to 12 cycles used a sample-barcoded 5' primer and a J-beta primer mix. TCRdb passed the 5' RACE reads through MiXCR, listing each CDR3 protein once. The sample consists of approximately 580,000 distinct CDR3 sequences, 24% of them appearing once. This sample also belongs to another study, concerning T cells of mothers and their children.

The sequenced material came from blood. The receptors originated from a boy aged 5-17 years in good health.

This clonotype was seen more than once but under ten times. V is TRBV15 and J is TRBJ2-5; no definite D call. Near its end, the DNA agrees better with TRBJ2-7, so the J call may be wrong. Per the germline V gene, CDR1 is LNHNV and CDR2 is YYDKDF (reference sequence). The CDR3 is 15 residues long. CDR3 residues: CATSRDPGRSYEQYF. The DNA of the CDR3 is TGTGCCACCAGCAGAGATCCGGGCAGATCCTACGAGCAGTACTTC.

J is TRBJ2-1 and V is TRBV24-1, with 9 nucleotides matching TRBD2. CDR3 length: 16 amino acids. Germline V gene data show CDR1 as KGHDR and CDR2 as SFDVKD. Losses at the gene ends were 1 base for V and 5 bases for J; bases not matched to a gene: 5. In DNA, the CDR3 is TGTGCCACCAGTGATTTAGGGCGGGGGGGCCACAATGAGCAGTTCTTC. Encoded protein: CATSDLGRGGHNEQFF.

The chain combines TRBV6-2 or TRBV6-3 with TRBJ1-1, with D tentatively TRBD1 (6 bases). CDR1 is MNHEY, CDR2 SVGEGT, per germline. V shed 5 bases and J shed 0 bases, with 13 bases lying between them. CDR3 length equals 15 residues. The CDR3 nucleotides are TGTGCCAGCAGTATCCGGGGACACGTGAACACTGAAGCTTTCTTT. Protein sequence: CASSIRGHVNTEAFF.

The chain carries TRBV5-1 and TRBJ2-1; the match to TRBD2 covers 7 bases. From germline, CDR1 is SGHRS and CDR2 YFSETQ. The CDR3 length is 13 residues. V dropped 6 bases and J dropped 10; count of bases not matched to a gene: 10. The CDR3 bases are TGCGCCAGCACCCGGGGAGCGGGACTCGAGCAGTTCTTC. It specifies CASTRGAGLEQFF.

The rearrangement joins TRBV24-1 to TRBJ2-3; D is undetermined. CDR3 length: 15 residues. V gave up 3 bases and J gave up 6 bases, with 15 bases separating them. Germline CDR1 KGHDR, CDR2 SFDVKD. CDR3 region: CATSDPRALGDTQYF. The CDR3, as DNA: TGTGCCACCAGTGATCCCCGGGCCCTGGGGGATACGCAGTATTTT.

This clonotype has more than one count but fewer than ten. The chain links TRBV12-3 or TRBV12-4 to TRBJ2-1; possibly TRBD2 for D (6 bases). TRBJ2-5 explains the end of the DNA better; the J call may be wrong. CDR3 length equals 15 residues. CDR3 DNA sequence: TGTGCCAGCAGCACCAGCTTAGCGGAGGCGGGGACCCAGTACTTC. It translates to CASSTSLAEAGTQYF.

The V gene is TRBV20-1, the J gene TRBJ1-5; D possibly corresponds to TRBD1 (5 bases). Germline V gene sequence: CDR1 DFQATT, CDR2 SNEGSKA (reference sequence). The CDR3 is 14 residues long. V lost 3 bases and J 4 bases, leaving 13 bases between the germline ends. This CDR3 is CSAREDRRNQPQHF. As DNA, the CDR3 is TGCAGTGCTAGGGAAGACAGAAGAAATCAGCCCCAGCATTTT.

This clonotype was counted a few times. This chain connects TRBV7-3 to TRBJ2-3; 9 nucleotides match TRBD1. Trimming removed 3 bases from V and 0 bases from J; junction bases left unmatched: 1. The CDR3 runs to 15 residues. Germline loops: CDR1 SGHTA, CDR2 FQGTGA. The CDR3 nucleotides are TGTGCCAGCAGCTTCGGACAGGGGAGCACAGATACGCAGTATTTT. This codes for CASSFGQGSTDTQYF. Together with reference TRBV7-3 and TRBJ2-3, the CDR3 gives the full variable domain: GAGVSQTPSNKVTEKGKYVELRCDPISGHTALYWYRQSLGQGPEFLIYFQGTGAADDSGLPNDRFFAVRPEGSVSTLKIQRTERGDSAVYLCASSFGQGSTDTQYFGPGTRLTVL.

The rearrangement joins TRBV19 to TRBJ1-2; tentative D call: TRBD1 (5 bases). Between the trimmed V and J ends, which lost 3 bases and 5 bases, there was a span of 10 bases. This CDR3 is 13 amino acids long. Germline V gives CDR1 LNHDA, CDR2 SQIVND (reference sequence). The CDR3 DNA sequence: TGTGCCAGTAGTATGGGACTGACTTATGGCTACACCTTC. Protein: CASSMGLTYGYTF.

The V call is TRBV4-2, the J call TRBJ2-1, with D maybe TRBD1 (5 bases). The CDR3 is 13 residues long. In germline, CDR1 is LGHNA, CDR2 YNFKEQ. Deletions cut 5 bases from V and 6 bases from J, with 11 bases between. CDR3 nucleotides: TGTGCCAGCAGCTCTCTGGACATCAATGAGCAGTTCTTC. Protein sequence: CASSSLDINEQFF.

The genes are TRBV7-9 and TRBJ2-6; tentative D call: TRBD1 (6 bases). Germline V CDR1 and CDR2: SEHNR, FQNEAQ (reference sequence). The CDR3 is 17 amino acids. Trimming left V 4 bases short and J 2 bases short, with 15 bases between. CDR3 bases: TGTGCCAGCAGCTGGGAAGGGGGACCTCCTGGGGCCAACGTCCTGACTTTC. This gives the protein CASSWEGGPPGANVLTF.

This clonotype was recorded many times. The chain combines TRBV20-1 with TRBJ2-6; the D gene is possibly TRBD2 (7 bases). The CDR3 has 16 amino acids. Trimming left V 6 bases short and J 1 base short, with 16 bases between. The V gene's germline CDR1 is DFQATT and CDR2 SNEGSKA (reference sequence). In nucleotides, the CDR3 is TGCAGTGCCGAGTGGGGGGGCCCTTCTGGGGCCAACGTCCTGACTTTC. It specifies CSAEWGGPSGANVLTF.

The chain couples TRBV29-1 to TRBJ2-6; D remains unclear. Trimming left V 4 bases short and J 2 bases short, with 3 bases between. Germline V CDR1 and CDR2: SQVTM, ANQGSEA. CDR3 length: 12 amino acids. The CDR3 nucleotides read TGCAGCGTTGGACCTGGGGCCAACGTCCTGACTTTC. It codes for CSVGPGANVLTF.

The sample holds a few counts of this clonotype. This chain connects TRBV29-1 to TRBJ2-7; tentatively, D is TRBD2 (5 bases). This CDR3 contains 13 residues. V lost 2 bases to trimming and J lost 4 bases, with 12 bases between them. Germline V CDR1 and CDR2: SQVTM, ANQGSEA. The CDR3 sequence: CSVEHDRGYEQYF. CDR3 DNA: TGCAGCGTTGAACACGACCGAGGGTACGAGCAGTACTTC.

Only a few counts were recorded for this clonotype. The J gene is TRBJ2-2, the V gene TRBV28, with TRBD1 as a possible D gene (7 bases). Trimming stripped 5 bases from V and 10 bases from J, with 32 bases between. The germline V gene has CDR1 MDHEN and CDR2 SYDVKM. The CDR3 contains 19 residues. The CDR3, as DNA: TGTGCCAGCAGTCGGGACAGTTTGGCGGGACTCGGTTACCGACCGGAGCTGTTTTTT. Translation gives CASSRDSLAGLGYRPELFF.

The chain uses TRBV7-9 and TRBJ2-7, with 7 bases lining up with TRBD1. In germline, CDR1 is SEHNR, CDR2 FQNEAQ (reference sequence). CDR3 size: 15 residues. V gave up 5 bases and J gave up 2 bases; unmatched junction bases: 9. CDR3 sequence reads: CASSQTDRVPYEQYF. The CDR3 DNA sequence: TGTGCCAGCAGCCAAACCGACAGGGTGCCCTACGAGCAGTACTTC.

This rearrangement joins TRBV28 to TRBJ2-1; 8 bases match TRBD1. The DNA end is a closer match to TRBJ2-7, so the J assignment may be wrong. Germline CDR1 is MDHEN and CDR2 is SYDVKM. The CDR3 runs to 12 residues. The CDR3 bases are TGTGCCACGAACAGGGGGGAACACGAGCAGTACTTC. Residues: CATNRGEHEQYF.

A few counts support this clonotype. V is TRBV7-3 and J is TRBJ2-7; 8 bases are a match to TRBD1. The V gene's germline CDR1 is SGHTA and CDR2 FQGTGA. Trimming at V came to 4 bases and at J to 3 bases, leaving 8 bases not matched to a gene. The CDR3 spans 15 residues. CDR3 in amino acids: CASSSLGQGGYEQYF. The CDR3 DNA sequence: TGTGCCAGCAGCTCCCTCGGACAGGGCGGCTACGAGCAGTACTTC.